A single T cell receptor (beta chain) is shown here with its context. Which antigen it targets is not known. The CDR3 goes on 3 residues after the read ends, and that part is filled in from the germline J gene. Every participant had a single incident cervical HPV16 infection, and prevalent HPV16 infections were excluded. Cervical HPV DNA was detected with MY09/MY11 PCR, and genotyping was done with dot-blot hybridization. Roughly 15 mL of heparinized blood were centrifuged, and the buffy coat was aliquoted, frozen at -30°C, then stored at -80°C. Genomic DNA was extracted from buffy coat specimens using QIAGEN kits. This specimen comes from a study of T cells in women clearing cervical HPV infection (dated by TCRdb to 2017 to 2018). Background for the entire study: Cases were 20 to 25 women with histologically confirmed HPV16-related CIN3 or worse, including 2 invasive cancers. Controls were around 23 women whose single incident HPV16 infection cleared within 12 months without precancer or cancer developing. Blood from cases was drawn at the visit where the lesion was first identified, while blood from controls was drawn once the infection was no longer detected. Among cases, blood sampling occurred a median of 149 days after lesion detection, with an interquartile range of roughly 90 to 230 days. Since only a few of the women had HLA typing available, the possibility that HLA type was acting as a confounder could not be ruled out. The exploratory proof-of-principle case-control study was nested within the Guanacaste HPV Natural History Study in Costa Rica and compared TCR repertoires across cervical HPV16 outcomes. Cases and controls were matched on year of sample collection and on age within five years. Median age was approximately 30 years in cases versus approximately 37 in controls, and baseline characteristics did not differ significantly. In the parent cohort, some 10,000 women aged 18 or older were enrolled in Guanacaste, Costa Rica, during about 1992 to 1995 and were followed for roughly seven years. As quality controls, five blinded duplicates were added to each group, bringing the total to roughly 60 samples made up of roughly 50 participants and ten or so replicates. Study-wide findings and limitations: Whether associations preceded infection or resulted from infection could not be shown with the cross-sectional design, and effector/memory subsets and HPV-specific T cells were not isolated. Significantly higher TCR repertoire richness was observed in CIN3+ cases than in controls across sequencing depths, whereas no difference in evenness was found. By combining richness with V gene abundances, random forest classifiers separated cases from controls with an estimated AUC of roughly 0.8. Because the number of T cells per sample was unknown, the richness differences could reflect varying T-cell content rather than repertoire biology. Cases had lower TRBV6-7 relative abundance than controls (approximately 0.11% versus 0.16%; Bonferroni P = 0.0008).

The CDR3, cysteine through phenylalanine, is 15 amino acids long. The CDR3 was read in part: 36 bases, with the frame set at base 1. CDR1 DFQATT and CDR2 SNEGSKA are derived from the germline V gene (reference sequence). Clipping removes 5 bases from V and 4 bases from J, with 5 as the unmatched junction base count. Using the immunoSEQ assay, multiplex PCR amplified TCR beta CDR3 regions from an average of around 1.2 ug of genomic DNA per sample. To correct primer bias, the assay used a complete synthetic TCR repertoire to set an amplification baseline. Amplicons were sequenced on the Illumina platform. The paper's processing steps were these. Sequence errors were corrected by clustering with frequency ratios and a modified nearest-neighbor algorithm, and the sequences were then analyzed in the immunoSEQ Analyzer using IMGT gene definitions. At each rarefaction depth, TCR richness and evenness were averaged across 20 rarefaction repeats, and samples with fewer sequences than that depth were excluded. V, D and J gene relative abundances were compared between groups with Wilcoxon rank sum tests, applying FDR correction. An intraclass correlation of roughly 96% for TCR richness and an average of roughly 83% across 66 gene segments were obtained from the blinded duplicates. The table comes from immuneACCESS by way of TCRdb, which keeps in-frame sequences with V and J called. Part of the clones is missing from these tables; in studies checked, under half for an unresolved V gene and the rest for unknown reasons. V and J calls and clone size come straight from that table; D and trimming were deduced from the DNA. The table for this sample lists about 39,000 clones. The top ten clones comprise approximately 4.8% of the sample.

What was sequenced was blood buffy coat. The rearranged chain carries TRBV20-1 and TRBJ2-1, with 13 bases aligning to TRBD2. The sequence came from a woman aged 18-70 years with a cervical HPV16 infection that either progressed to CIN3+ or cleared (not recorded which). The part of the CDR3 DNA that was read is TGCAGTGCTCCCGGGACTAGCGGGGATTACAATGAG. This sequence encodes CSAPGTSGDYNE. In full, the CDR3 is CSAPGTSGDYNEQFF.